This T cell receptor (beta chain) is drawn from a study of T cell repertoires in ileal Crohn's disease. CDR1 is GTSNPN, CDR2 SVGIG, per germline (reference sequence). The CDR3 runs to 12 residues. V dropped 4 bases and J dropped 8 bases, with 14 bases sitting between them. This clone was detected only a few times. Generated by immunoSEQ multiplex PCR, the TCRdb table keeps only in-frame clones and is missing some. The table records 7,400 or so clones, around 70% of them present only once. Specified time point: neoterminal ileum biopsy at postoperative endoscopy, about 6 months after surgery. Sequencing input: ileal tissue. The chain recombines TRBV30 with TRBJ1-2; D perhaps matches TRBD1 (5 bases). This TCR was recovered from an adult with Crohn's disease. The CDR3 bases are TGTGCCTGGACCCCCAGGGCGGAAGGCTACACCTTC. It translates to CAWTPRAEGYTF.